This T cell receptor beta chain was sequenced for a study of follicular helper T cells after annual influenza vaccination. Time point described: 2014-2015 season, pre-vaccination. Before and after seasonal inactivated influenza vaccination, adults gave blood for sorting CD4 subsets for sequencing. V lost 2 bases to trimming and J lost 1 base; unmatched junction nucleotides: 1. The CDR3 loop spans 15 amino acids. Germline assignment: CDR1 SGHRS and CDR2 YFSETQ. Profiling relied on immunoSEQ multiplex PCR, and the TCRdb table lists in-frame clones only, not all of them. The sample has approximately 25,000 clones; 70% to 90% are singletons. As to this clone: Its antigen remains unknown.

Study observations and caveats: Change in circulating plasmablasts correlated with ICOS+CD38+ cTfh clonality change.

The receptor was isolated from an adult who received the influenza vaccine. The chain carries TRBV5-1 and TRBJ2-5, with 11 bases identical to TRBD2. The sequences come from CXCR5+ CD38- circulating T follicular helper cells from blood, collected on the day of influenza vaccination. Subset here: circulating Tfh, non-naive CD4+CXCR5+PD-1+ (ICOS+CD38+ or ICOS-CD38-). The CDR3 region is CASSFLAGGQETQYF. The CDR3, as DNA: TGCGCCAGCAGCTTCCTAGCGGGGGGCCAAGAGACCCAGTACTTC.